This T cell receptor beta chain came from a study of blood T cell repertoires in COVID-19. Study-level information: Sites in the United States, Italy and Spain provided acute and convalescent COVID-19 samples. PBMCs, B-cell-depleted T cells, or T cells provided the cDNA or gDNA that made up the material.

Germline loops: CDR1 SGDLS, CDR2 YYNGEE. V shed 0 bases and J shed 7 bases, with 10 bases lying between them. The CDR3 runs to 14 residues. Authors' processing steps: Reference gene primer amplification gave estimated nucleated cell counts. Method: immunoSEQ multiplex PCR; TCRdb's copy keeps in-frame clones and lacks some. Clone size and the V and J calls come from that table; the DNA yielded D and trimming. In the table there are 130,000 to 150,000 clones, about 88% of which are singletons. This chain connects TRBV9 to TRBJ1-4; no clear D. The source material was peripheral blood. The clonotype comes from a human donor in a cohort sampled during active COVID-19. This CDR3 reads CASSVDRGGEKLFF. The CDR3 nucleotides are TGTGCCAGCAGCGTAGACAGAGGAGGTGAAAAACTGTTTTTT.